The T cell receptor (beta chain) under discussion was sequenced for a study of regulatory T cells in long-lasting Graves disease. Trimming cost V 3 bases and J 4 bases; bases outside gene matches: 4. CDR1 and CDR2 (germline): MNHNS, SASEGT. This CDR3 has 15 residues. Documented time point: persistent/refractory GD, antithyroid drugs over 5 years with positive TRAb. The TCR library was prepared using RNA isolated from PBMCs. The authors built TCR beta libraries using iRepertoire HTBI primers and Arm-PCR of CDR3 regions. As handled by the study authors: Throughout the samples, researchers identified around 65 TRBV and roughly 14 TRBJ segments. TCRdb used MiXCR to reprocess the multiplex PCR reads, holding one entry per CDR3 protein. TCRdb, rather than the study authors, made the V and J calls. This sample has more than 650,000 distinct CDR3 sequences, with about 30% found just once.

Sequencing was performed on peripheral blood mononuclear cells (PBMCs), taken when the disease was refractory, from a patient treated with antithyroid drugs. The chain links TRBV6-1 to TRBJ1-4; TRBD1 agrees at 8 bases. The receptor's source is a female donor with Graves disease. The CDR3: CASSDTGGFNEKLFF. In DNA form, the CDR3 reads TGTGCCAGCAGTGATACAGGGGGTTTTAATGAAAAACTGTTTTTT.